What follows are 27 T cell receptor beta chains derived from one specimen sequenced in a study of blood T cell repertoires in COVID-19. Sequencing was performed with immunoSEQ multiplex PCR; in TCRdb, only in-frame clones are kept and a portion is missing. Here the sample spans about 180,000 clones, less than 90% being singletons. Sequencing was done on a sample of peripheral blood. The receptors originated from a woman in her 70s with COVID-19, enrolled during active disease.

The V call is TRBV27, the J call TRBJ2-3, with no clear D. There are 14 residues in the CDR3. Per the germline V gene, CDR1 is MNHEY and CDR2 is SMNVEV (reference sequence). Trimming pared 3 bases from V and 4 bases from J, leaving 11 bases between. CDR3 region: CASSFLTLPDTQYF. CDR3 coding DNA: TGTGCCAGCAGTTTTTTAACTCTCCCAGATACGCAGTATTTT.

This clone was seen only a few times. The chain combines TRBV2 with TRBJ2-3, with D perhaps TRBD2 (6 bases). CDR1 and CDR2 from the germline V gene are SNHLY and FYNNEI. The CDR3 covers 15 residues. Deletions cut 0 bases from V and 2 bases from J, with 9 bases between. CDR3 sequence: CASSEASGLTDTQYF. CDR3 nucleotides: TGTGCCAGCAGTGAAGCTAGCGGACTCACAGATACGCAGTATTTT. The complete variable domain, with remaining parts taken from reference TRBV2 and TRBJ2-3, reads EPEVTQTPSHQVTQMGQEVILRCVPISNHLYFYWYRQILGQKVEFLVSFYNNEISEKSEIFDDQFSVERPDGSNFTLKIRSTKLEDSAMYFCASSEASGLTDTQYFGPGTRLTVL.

This clone has a handful of counts. This chain uses TRBV3-1 (or the pseudogene TRBV3-2) with TRBJ1-3, with TRBD1 matching over 7 bases. The CDR3 is 15 residues long. Trimming cost V 8 bases and J 3 bases; bases outside gene matches: 10. Germline loops: CDR1 LGHDT, CDR2 YNNKEL (reference sequence). This chain's CDR3 is CASAPPGQLGNTIYF. The CDR3, as DNA: TGTGCCAGCGCCCCTCCGGGACAGCTTGGAAACACCATATATTTT.

The sample holds a few counts of this clone. The chain links TRBV19 to TRBJ1-5; no clear D. The germline V gene has CDR1 LNHDA and CDR2 SQIVND (reference sequence). V was cut by 3 bases and J by 9 bases, with 9 bases left in between. This CDR3 has 12 amino acids. CDR3: CASSIPPGPQHF. The CDR3 DNA follows: TGTGCCAGTAGTATTCCCCCCGGGCCCCAGCATTTT.

The chain employs TRBV4-3 and TRBJ2-7; D remains ambiguous. This CDR3 has 13 residues. V was pared by 1 base and J by 3 bases, with 7 bases between. Germline V gene lookup returns CDR1 LGHNA and CDR2 YSLEER. The CDR3 DNA sequence: TGCGCCAGCAGCCAAGGCCTGAGCTACGAGCAGTACTTC. Residues: CASSQGLSYEQYF.

This clone was detected only a few times. V is TRBV27 and J is TRBJ2-1; 7 nucleotides match TRBD1. Germline V lookup: CDR1 MNHEY, CDR2 SMNVEV (reference sequence). The CDR3 has 14 amino acids. V was clipped by 6 bases and J by 2 bases; unmatched bases: 4. The CDR3 loop reads CASRRQGAYNEQFF. DNA for the CDR3: TGTGCCAGCAGGCGACAGGGAGCCTACAATGAGCAGTTCTTC.

CDR3 coding DNA: TGTGCCAGTAGTATAAGCCAGGGATCAGGAGGCTACACCTTC. Its translation is CASSISQGSGGYTF. The rearrangement joins TRBV19 to TRBJ1-2; D possibly corresponds to TRBD1 (5 bases). V lost 2 bases and J lost 8, with 15 bases in between. The CDR3 length is 14 residues. The germline gives CDR1 LNHDA, CDR2 SQIVND (reference sequence).

CDR3 protein: CASSLRGVHNQPQHF. DNA for the CDR3: TGTGCCAGCAGCCTCCGGGGGGTCCACAATCAGCCCCAGCATTTT. V is TRBV5-6 and J is TRBJ1-5, with D perhaps TRBD1 (5 bases). Trimming left V 4 bases short and J 3 bases short, with 14 bases between. Per germline, CDR1 SGHDT and CDR2 YYEEEE. The CDR3 consists of 15 residues. The full variable domain, its missing parts supplied by reference TRBV5-6 and TRBJ1-5, is DAGVTQSPTHLIKTRGQQVTLRCSPKSGHDTVSWYQQALGQGPQFIFQYYEEEERQRGNFPDRFSGHQFPNYSSELNVNALLLGDSALYLCASSLRGVHNQPQHFGDGTRLSIL.

The chain joins TRBV30 to TRBJ2-5, with 7 bases fitting TRBD2. V shed 0 bases, J shed 5 bases, and the junction held 3 bases outside the gene matches. The germline V gene has CDR1 GTSNPN and CDR2 SVGIG (reference sequence). The CDR3 is 13 residues long. The CDR3 protein is CAWSVGRVETQYF. CDR3 sequence (DNA): TGTGCCTGGAGTGTTGGGAGGGTGGAGACCCAGTACTTC.

This clone was found once. This chain connects TRBV24-1 to TRBJ2-7; possibly TRBD1 for D (6 bases). Looked up from germline, CDR1 is KGHDR and CDR2 is SFDVKD. V was clipped by 4 bases and J by 3 bases, with 15 bases between them. The CDR3 is 15 residues long. CDR3 loop: CATSDGKTGIYEQYF. For the CDR3, the DNA is TGTGCCACCAGTGACGGAAAGACAGGAATCTACGAGCAGTACTTC.

CDR3 region: CASSVELTAGELFF. In DNA, the CDR3 is TGTGCCAGCAGCGTAGAATTGACAGCCGGGGAGCTGTTTTTT. The chain uses TRBV9 and TRBJ2-2; a possible D gene is TRBD1 (5 bases). The CDR3 length is 14 residues. Germline V gives CDR1 SGDLS, CDR2 YYNGEE. V lost 0 bases, J lost 6 bases, and 9 bases lay in between.

The chain links TRBV27 to TRBJ2-1, with TRBD2 identical over 8 bases. CDR1 is MNHEY and CDR2 is SMNVEV in the germline V gene (reference sequence). After removal of 6 bases from V and 6 bases from J, the junction contained 13 bases not matched to a gene. The CDR3 contains 16 residues. CDR3 region: CASRLQGTRAINEQFF. The CDR3 DNA reads TGTGCCAGCAGACTTCAAGGGACTAGAGCCATCAATGAGCAGTTCTTC.

In this sample, this clone turned up a few times. The chain uses TRBV28 and TRBJ1-1, with a possible D match to TRBD1 (6 bases). V lost 8 bases and J lost 3, with 13 bases in between. Germline assignment: CDR1 MDHEN and CDR2 SYDVKM. The CDR3 is 13 residues long. In DNA, the CDR3 is TGTGCCAGCTCCCTACAGGGAGACACTGAAGCTTTCTTT. Protein sequence: CASSLQGDTEAFF.

The chain combines TRBV5-1 with TRBJ2-1; 7 bases are shared with TRBD2. Trimming cost V 6 bases and J 4 bases; bases outside gene matches: 10. The germline V gene has CDR1 SGHRS and CDR2 YFSETQ. The CDR3 runs to 15 residues. The CDR3 is CASTRTGREYNEQFF. CDR3 coding DNA: TGCGCCAGCACCCGAACTGGGCGGGAGTACAATGAGCAGTTCTTC.

The CDR3 loop reads CASSAYLAGGPTTVNEQFF. The CDR3 DNA reads as TGTGCCAGCAGTGCTTATTTAGCGGGAGGGCCAACTACGGTGAATGAGCAGTTCTTC. J is TRBJ2-1 and V is TRBV6-1; 11 positions match TRBD2. Germline V gene data show CDR1 as MNHNS and CDR2 as SASEGT. The CDR3 is 19 amino acids. The V gene end was trimmed by 4 bases and the J gene end by 7 bases; junction bases not matched to a gene: 18.

CDR3 residues: CASSPRTGKDTEAFF. The CDR3 bases are TGTGCCAGCTCACCACGGACAGGGAAAGACACTGAAGCTTTCTTT. The chain carries TRBV18 and TRBJ1-1, with 8 bases identical to TRBD1. The germline gives CDR1 KGHSH, CDR2 LQKENI. CDR3 length: 15 residues. Trimming removed 1 base from V and 3 bases from J; junction bases left unmatched: 4.

V usage is TRBV24-1 and J usage is TRBJ2-1, with 7 bases matching TRBD2. Germline V gene sequence: CDR1 KGHDR, CDR2 SFDVKD. Germline trimming cut 4 bases from V and 8 bases from J; bases unmatched to any gene: 13. This CDR3 region has 16 residues. CDR3 in DNA: TGTGCCACCAGTGACACCCTAGCGGTTCATGTGGATGAGCAGTTCTTC. Protein: CATSDTLAVHVDEQFF.

This clone occurred once. J is TRBJ1-6 and V is TRBV6-5, with 9 bases identical to TRBD1. V dropped 5 bases and J dropped 10; count of bases not matched to a gene: 9. The germline V gene has CDR1 MNHEY and CDR2 SVGAGI. The CDR3 totals 15 residues. CDR3 in DNA: TGTGCCAGCAGTACCACCGGGACAGGGATCTCACCCCTCCACTTT. Translating gives CASSTTGTGISPLHF.

V is TRBV27 and J is TRBJ2-2; TRBD1 might be the D (5 bases). Deletions cut 5 bases from V and 4 bases from J, with 17 bases between. Germline V gene sequence: CDR1 MNHEY, CDR2 SMNVEV (reference sequence). The CDR3 contains 16 residues. The CDR3 DNA sequence: TGTGCCAGCAGTCCCTTCCGACAGTACCTCACCGGGGAGCTGTTTTTT. This gives the protein CASSPFRQYLTGELFF.

The chain recombines TRBV12-5 with TRBJ2-1, with 12 bases identical to TRBD2. CDR3 length equals 15 residues. Germline trimming cut 6 bases from V and 7 bases from J; bases unmatched to any gene: 7. Germline lookup yields CDR1 LGHNT and CDR2 FRNRAP. CDR3 bases: TGTGCTAGTGGACCTAGCGGGAGGGCGGGGAATGAGCAGTTCTTC. As protein: CASGPSGRAGNEQFF.

V usage is TRBV5-1 and J usage is TRBJ1-3; TRBD1 might be the D (6 bases). Trimming took off 3 bases at V and 0 bases at J, with 10 bases between the two ends. Germline V gene data show CDR1 as SGHRS and CDR2 as YFSETQ. The length of the CDR3 is 15 residues. CDR3 DNA sequence: TGCGCCAGCAGCTCCGCAGGGGACTCTGGAAACACCATATATTTT. This encodes CASSSAGDSGNTIYF.

V usage is TRBV3-1 (or the pseudogene TRBV3-2) and J usage is TRBJ2-2; 10 bases are a match to TRBD2. This CDR3 has 15 residues. The junction had 4 bases not matched to a gene; V was cut back by 4 bases and J by 5 bases. Germline loops: CDR1 LGHDT, CDR2 YNNKEL (reference sequence). This chain's CDR3 is CASSLLAGGTGELFF. CDR3 bases: TGTGCCAGCAGCCTATTAGCGGGAGGTACCGGGGAGCTGTTTTTT.

The V and J genes are TRBV15 and TRBJ1-1, with 7 bases that match TRBD1. The V gene end was trimmed by 0 bases and the J gene end by 8 bases; junction bases not matched to a gene: 6. Germline V lookup: CDR1 LNHNV, CDR2 YYDKDF (reference sequence). This CDR3 contains 14 residues. CDR3 sequence: CATSRDQGVGEAFF. The CDR3 DNA reads TGTGCCACCAGCAGAGATCAGGGGGTAGGAGAAGCTTTCTTT. Looking up the rest from reference TRBV15 and TRBJ1-1 gives the full variable domain: DAMVIQNPRYQVTQFGKPVTLSCSQTLNHNVMYWYQQKSSQAPKLLFHYYDKDFNNEADTPDNFQSRRPNTSFCFLDIRSPGLGDTAMYLCATSRDQGVGEAFFGQGTRLTVV.

The rearrangement uses TRBV12-3 or TRBV12-4 and TRBJ1-6; D is undetermined. V lost 3 bases and J lost 7, with 4 bases in between. The CDR3 has 12 amino acids. The CDR3 here is CASSFENSPLHF. CDR3 sequence (DNA): TGTGCCAGCAGTTTCGAGAATTCACCCCTCCACTTT.

Points on this clone: Additional DNA sequences in this sample encode the identical CDR3. The chain links TRBV5-4 to TRBJ2-3, with 11 nucleotides matching TRBD2. Germline trimming cut 2 bases from V and 0 bases from J; bases unmatched to any gene: 5. The CDR3 runs to 17 residues. Germline V gene lookup returns CDR1 SGHNT and CDR2 YYREEE (reference sequence). CDR3 in amino acids: CASSLGLAGRSTDTQYF. The CDR3 DNA follows: TGTGCCAGCAGCTTAGGACTAGCGGGCAGAAGCACAGATACGCAGTATTTT.

This clone showed up just a few times. The chain couples TRBV6-5 to TRBJ1-2; 9 bases are a match to TRBD1. Germline trimming cut 6 bases from V and 8 bases from J; bases unmatched to any gene: 4. The germline CDR1 and CDR2 sequences are MNHEY and SVGAGI. The CDR3 has 12 residues. The chain's CDR3 is CASSPTGGGYTF. The CDR3 nucleotides are TGTGCCAGCAGCCCGACAGGGGGGGGCTACACCTTC.

This clone was observed once. This sequence joins TRBV5-4 and TRBJ2-5; tentatively, D is TRBD1 (5 bases). The CDR3 is made up of 13 amino acids. Trimming stripped 4 bases from V and 2 bases from J, with 9 bases between. Germline CDR1 SGHNT, CDR2 YYREEE (reference sequence). The CDR3 reads CASSPTEQETQYF. In nucleotides, the CDR3 is TGTGCCAGCAGCCCGACAGAGCAAGAGACCCAGTACTTC.